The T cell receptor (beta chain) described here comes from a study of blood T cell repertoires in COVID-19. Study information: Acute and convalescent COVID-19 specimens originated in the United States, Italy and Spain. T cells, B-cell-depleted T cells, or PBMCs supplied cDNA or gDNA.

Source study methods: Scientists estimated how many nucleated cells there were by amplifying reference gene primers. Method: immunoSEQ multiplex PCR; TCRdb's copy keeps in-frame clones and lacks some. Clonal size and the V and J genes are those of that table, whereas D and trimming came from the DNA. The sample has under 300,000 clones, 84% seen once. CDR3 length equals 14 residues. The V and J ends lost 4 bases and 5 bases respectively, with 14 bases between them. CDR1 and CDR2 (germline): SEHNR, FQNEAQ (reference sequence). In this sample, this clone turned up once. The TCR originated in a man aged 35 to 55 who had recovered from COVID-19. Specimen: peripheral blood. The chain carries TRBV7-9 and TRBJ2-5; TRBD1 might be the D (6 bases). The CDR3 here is CASSSTGSGETQYF. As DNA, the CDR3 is TGTGCCAGCAGCTCAACAGGGTCTGGTGAGACCCAGTACTTC.